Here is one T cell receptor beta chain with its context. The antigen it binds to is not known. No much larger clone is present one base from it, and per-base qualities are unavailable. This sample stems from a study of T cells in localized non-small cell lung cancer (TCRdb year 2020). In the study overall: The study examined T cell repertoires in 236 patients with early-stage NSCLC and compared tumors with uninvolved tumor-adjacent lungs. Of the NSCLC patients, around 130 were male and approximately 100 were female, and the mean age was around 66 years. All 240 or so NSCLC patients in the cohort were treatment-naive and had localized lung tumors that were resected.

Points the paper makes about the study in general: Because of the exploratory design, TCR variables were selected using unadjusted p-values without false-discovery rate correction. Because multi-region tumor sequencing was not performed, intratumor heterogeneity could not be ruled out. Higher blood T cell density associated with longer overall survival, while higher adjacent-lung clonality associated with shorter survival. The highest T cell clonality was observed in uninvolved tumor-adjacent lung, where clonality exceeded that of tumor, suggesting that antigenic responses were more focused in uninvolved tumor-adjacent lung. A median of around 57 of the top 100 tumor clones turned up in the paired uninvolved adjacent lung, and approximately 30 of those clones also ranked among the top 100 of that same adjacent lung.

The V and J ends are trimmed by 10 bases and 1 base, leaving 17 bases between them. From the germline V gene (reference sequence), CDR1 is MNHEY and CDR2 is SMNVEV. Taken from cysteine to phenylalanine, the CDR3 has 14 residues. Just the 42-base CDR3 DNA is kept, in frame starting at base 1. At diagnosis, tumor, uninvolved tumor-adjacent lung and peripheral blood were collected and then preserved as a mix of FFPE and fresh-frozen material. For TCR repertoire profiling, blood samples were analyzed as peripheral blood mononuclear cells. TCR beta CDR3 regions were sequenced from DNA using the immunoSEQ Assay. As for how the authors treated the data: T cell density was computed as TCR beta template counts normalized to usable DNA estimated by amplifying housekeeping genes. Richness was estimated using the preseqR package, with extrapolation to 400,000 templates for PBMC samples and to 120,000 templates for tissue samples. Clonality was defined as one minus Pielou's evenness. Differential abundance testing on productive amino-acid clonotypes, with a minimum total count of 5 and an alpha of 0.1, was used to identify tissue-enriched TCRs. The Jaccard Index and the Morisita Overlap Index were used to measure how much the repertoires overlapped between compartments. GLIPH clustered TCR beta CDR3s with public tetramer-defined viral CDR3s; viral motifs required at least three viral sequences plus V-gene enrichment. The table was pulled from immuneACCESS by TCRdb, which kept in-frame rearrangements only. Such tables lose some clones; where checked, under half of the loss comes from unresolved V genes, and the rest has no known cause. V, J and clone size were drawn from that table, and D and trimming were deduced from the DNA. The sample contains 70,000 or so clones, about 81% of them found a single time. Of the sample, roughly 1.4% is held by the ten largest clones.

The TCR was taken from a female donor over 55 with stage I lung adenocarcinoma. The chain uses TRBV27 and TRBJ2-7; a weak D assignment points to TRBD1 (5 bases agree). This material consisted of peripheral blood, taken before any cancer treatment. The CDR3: CATKGYRLSYEQYF. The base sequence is TGTGCCACCAAAGGGTACAGGCTATCCTACGAGCAGTACTTC.